This TCR beta chain was recovered during a study of CD8 T cells in ankylosing spondylitis. The sample holds many counts of this clonotype. Its target is not known. Germline V lookup: CDR1 SGHRS, CDR2 YFSETQ. V gave up 0 bases and J gave up 6 bases; unmatched junction bases: 3. CDR3 length equals 14 residues. TCRdb called the 5' RACE reads again in MiXCR, with one record for every CDR3 protein. The sample consists of about 220,000 distinct CDR3 sequences, about 10% of them appearing once. The study, taken as a whole, reports: There was a TCR beta motif, made of several highly homologous variants, that appeared characteristic of ankylosing spondylitis blood. The study looked at matched synovial fluid samples from ankylosing spondylitis patients. Disease-linked clones were reported to be significantly enriched there. Prior work had noted some motif variants in reactive arthritis blood and synovial fluid.

This TCR was sampled from a male donor with ankylosing spondylitis or in good health (not recorded which). Material for sequencing was blood, either unsorted or a sorted T cell fraction (not recorded which). This chain connects TRBV5-1 to TRBJ2-7; the match to TRBD1 covers 10 bases. This CDR3 is CASSLDWTGGEQYF. CDR3 sequence (DNA): TGCGCCAGCAGCTTGGATTGGACAGGGGGCGAGCAGTACTTC.